The 18 T cell receptor beta chains in this list originate from one sample, sequenced in a study of cytomegalovirus exposure and HLA in healthy donors. Amplification used 60 Vbeta primers and 13 Jbeta primers. Method: immunoSEQ multiplex PCR; TCRdb's copy keeps in-frame clones and lacks some. The sample yields roughly 130,000 clones, 80% seen once. Sequenced input: PBMCs. Receptor source: a male donor in good health and CMV-seronegative.

The chain couples TRBV4-1 to TRBJ1-1; 9 positions agree with TRBD1. The V segment lost 0 bases and the J segment 4 bases; nucleotides outside the gene matches: 15. CDR3 length: 19 amino acids. The germline V gene encodes CDR1 MGHRA and CDR2 YSYEKL. CDR3 sequence: CASSQDETPGQGLFTEAFF. As DNA, the CDR3 is TGCGCCAGCAGCCAAGATGAAACCCCAGGACAGGGGCTTTTCACTGAAGCTTTCTTT.

V is TRBV25-1 and J is TRBJ1-2; no firm D call. CDR3 size: 11 residues. The V gene's germline CDR1 is MGHDK and CDR2 SYGVNS. Trimming stripped 4 bases from V and 4 bases from J, with 4 bases between. This CDR3 is CASSGSYGYTF. The CDR3 DNA reads as TGTGCCAGCAGTGGCAGCTATGGCTACACCTTC.

V is TRBV5-1 and J is TRBJ1-1; unclear D gene. With 6 bases removed from V and 0 bases from J, the gap between germline ends came to 9 bases. Germline CDR1 and CDR2: SGHRS and YFSETQ. This CDR3 has 13 residues. This chain's CDR3 is CASTGRLNTEAFF. The DNA for the CDR3 is TGCGCCAGCACTGGGAGGTTGAACACTGAAGCTTTCTTT.

As to this clone: Germline and junction disagree at one end, which may indicate a read error. The chain combines TRBV19 with TRBJ2-6, with a tentative D call TRBD2 (6 bases). Looked up from germline, CDR1 is LNHDA and CDR2 is SQIVND (reference sequence). The CDR3 is made up of 15 amino acids. CDR3 region: CASIRSGVGANGLTF. The CDR3 DNA sequence: TGTGCCAGTATCCGCTCGGGGGTCGGGGCCAACGGCCTGACTTTC.

The V gene is TRBV7-8, the J gene TRBJ2-5; D might be TRBD1 (5 bases). Germline assignment: CDR1 SGHVS and CDR2 FQNEAQ. V lost 5 bases and J lost 3, with 13 bases in between. This CDR3 comprises 14 residues. The CDR3, as DNA: TGTGCCAGCAGCCTAAACGGCAGGGAAGAGACCCAGTACTTC. It encodes CASSLNGREETQYF.

V gene TRBV25-1 combines with J gene TRBJ2-4; 7 bases match TRBD1. The CDR3 is made up of 14 amino acids. Per germline, CDR1 MGHDK and CDR2 SYGVNS. J gave up 4 bases and V 11 bases, and 11 bases lay outside the gene matches. DNA for the CDR3: TGTGCCGCTCAGGGGGACGCGGAGAAAAACATTCAGTACTTC. Translated: CAAQGDAEKNIQYF.

Remarks on this clone: The junction departs from germline at one end; a sequencing error may be responsible. The chain couples TRBV7-9 to TRBJ1-1; 12 bases map to TRBD1. The CDR3 length is 16 residues. Germline CDR1 SEHNR, CDR2 FQNEAQ (reference sequence). CDR3 coding DNA: TGTTCCAGTTGTTTTGGGACAGGGGGCTTGAACACTGAAGCTTTCTTT. This translates into CSSCFGTGGLNTEAFF.

The V gene is TRBV6-6, the J gene TRBJ2-3; 14 positions agree with TRBD2. This CDR3 comprises 14 residues. V lost 7 bases, J lost 4 bases, and 1 base stayed unmatched. CDR1 MNHNY and CDR2 SVGAGI come from the germline V gene (reference sequence). CDR3 amino acids: CASTGLAGADTQYF. The CDR3 coding sequence is TGTGCCAGCACGGGACTAGCGGGAGCAGATACGCAGTATTTT.

This chain uses TRBV7-6 with TRBJ2-1, with D hard to call. The CDR3 is 14 amino acids. The germline gives CDR1 SGHVS, CDR2 FNYEAQ. V was pared by 1 base and J by 10 bases, with 14 bases between. Written as DNA, the CDR3 is TGTGCCAGCAGCTTAGTAGATTCCTCCAACGAGCAGTTCTTC. As protein: CASSLVDSSNEQFF.

The rearrangement joins TRBV6-6 to TRBJ1-1; TRBD1 aligns across 10 bases. This CDR3 spans 14 amino acids. J was trimmed by 3 bases and V by 5 bases; bases with no gene match: 3. Germline CDR1 is MNHNY and CDR2 is SVGAGI (reference sequence). The CDR3 region is CASSDRGLYTEAFF. The DNA of the CDR3 is TGTGCCAGCAGTGACAGGGGGCTTTACACTGAAGCTTTCTTT.

The V gene is TRBV7-9, the J gene TRBJ1-3; D unclear. The V end lost 5 bases, the J end lost 6 bases, and 11 bases lay between the germline ends. CDR1 SEHNR and CDR2 FQNEAQ come from the germline V gene (reference sequence). This CDR3 has 13 amino acids. The chain's CDR3 is CASSPPSVNTIYF. The CDR3, as DNA: TGTGCCAGCAGCCCTCCCTCGGTAAACACCATATATTTT.

This clone turned up a few times. The chain carries TRBV20-1 and TRBJ1-1; D unresolved. CDR1 is DFQATT and CDR2 is SNEGSKA in the germline V gene (reference sequence). The CDR3 is 11 residues long. The ends were cut back, 6 bases at V and 8 bases at J, with 13 bases in the middle. CDR3 region: CSARGWLEAFF. The CDR3 nucleotides read TGCAGTGCCCGAGGGTGGCTCGAAGCTTTCTTT.

This clone was observed a handful of times. This chain uses TRBV5-4 with TRBJ1-1; the D gene is possibly TRBD1 (5 bases). V was clipped by 0 bases and J by 4 bases, with 10 bases between them. Per the germline V gene, CDR1 is SGHNT and CDR2 is YYREEE (reference sequence). This CDR3 is 14 amino acids long. The DNA for the CDR3 is TGTGCCAGCAGCTTGGAACGGGGGGGCACTGAAGCTTTCTTT. It is translated as CASSLERGGTEAFF.

This clone was detected only a few times. V is TRBV5-1 and J is TRBJ2-1, with 7 nucleotides matching TRBD2. CDR3 length: 14 amino acids. V lost 3 bases to trimming and J lost 7 bases; unmatched junction nucleotides: 7. CDR1 is SGHRS and CDR2 is YFSETQ in the germline V gene. The CDR3 reads CASSWGGERNEQFF. CDR3 bases: TGCGCCAGCAGCTGGGGGGGGGAAAGAAATGAGCAGTTCTTC.

The chain couples TRBV18 to TRBJ2-7; D possibly corresponds to TRBD2 (5 bases). CDR1 and CDR2 from the germline V gene are KGHSH and LQKENI. The germline V and J ends were trimmed by 2 bases and 5 bases, with 16 bases remaining between them. CDR3 length: 15 amino acids. In DNA, the CDR3 is TGTGCCAGCTCACCAAGAGGGCTAGCCATACACGAGCAGTACTTC. It specifies CASSPRGLAIHEQYF.

V is TRBV11-2 and J is TRBJ2-7; 7 nucleotides match TRBD2. Germline trimming cut 6 bases from V and 0 bases from J; bases unmatched to any gene: 8. Germline CDR1 reads SGHAT; CDR2 reads FQNNGV. The CDR3 has 15 amino acids. The CDR3 DNA reads TGTGCCAGCAGATACGGGACTATGAGCTCCTACGAGCAGTACTTC. Protein sequence: CASRYGTMSSYEQYF.

The chain has TRBV19 and TRBJ1-5, with a tentative D call TRBD1 (5 bases). Germline V gene sequence: CDR1 LNHDA, CDR2 SQIVND (reference sequence). V lost 5 bases and J lost 2, with 19 bases in between. CDR3 length equals 17 residues. The CDR3 DNA follows: TGTGCCAGTAGTTTCATGGTTGGGACTGTGGGCAATCAGCCCCAGCATTTT. Translation gives CASSFMVGTVGNQPQHF. The variable domain in full, completed from reference TRBV19 and TRBJ1-5, reads DGGITQSPKYLFRKEGQNVTLSCEQNLNHDAMYWYRQDPGQGLRLIYYSQIVNDFQKGDIAEGYSVSREKKESFPLTVTSAQKNPTAFYLCASSFMVGTVGNQPQHFGDGTRLSIL.

The rearrangement joins TRBV14 to TRBJ2-1, with 10 bases that match TRBD2. The CDR3 totals 17 residues. CDR1 is SGHDN, CDR2 FVKESK, per germline. V lost 4 bases and J lost 9; bases outside the gene matches: 15. The CDR3 bases are TGTGCCAGCAGCCCGCGGATGGGGCTAGCGGGAGTCGGTGAGCAGTTCTTC. Translated, it gives CASSPRMGLAGVGEQFF. The complete variable domain, with remaining parts taken from reference TRBV14 and TRBJ2-1, reads EAGVTQFPSHSVIEKGQTVTLRCDPISGHDNLYWYRRVMGKEIKFLLHFVKESKQDESGMPNNRFLAERTGGTYSTLKVQPAELEDSGVYFCASSPRMGLAGVGEQFFGPGTRLTVL.